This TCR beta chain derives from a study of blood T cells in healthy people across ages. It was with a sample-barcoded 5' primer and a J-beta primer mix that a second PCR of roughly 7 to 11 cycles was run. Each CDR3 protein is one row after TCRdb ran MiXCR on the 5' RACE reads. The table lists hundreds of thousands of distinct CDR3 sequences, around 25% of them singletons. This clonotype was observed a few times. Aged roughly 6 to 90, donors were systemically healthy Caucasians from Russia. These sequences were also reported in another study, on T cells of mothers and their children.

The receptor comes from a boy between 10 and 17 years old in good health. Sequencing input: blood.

The CDR3 protein is CASSATGNSNQPQHF. The CDR3, as DNA: TGCGCCAGCAGCGCGACAGGAAATAGCAATCAGCCCCAGCATTTT. The chain has TRBV5-1 and TRBJ1-5, with D perhaps TRBD1 (6 bases). This CDR3 has 15 residues. CDR1 and CDR2 from the germline V gene are SGHRS and YFSETQ. V lost 4 bases and J lost 0, with 11 bases in between.